These 9 T cell receptor beta chains were sequenced from one sample in a study of graft-versus-host responses after intestinal transplantation. This table comes from immunoSEQ multiplex PCR, and its TCRdb copy is limited to in-frame clones, with some not included. Here the sample spans around 20,000 clones, around nine tenths being singletons. The source was PBMCs, collected around 350 days after transplant. These receptors were taken from a human patient who received an intestinal transplant, so some T cells may come from the graft donor.

J is TRBJ1-1 and V is TRBV7-3, with D uncertain. Trimming cost V 5 bases and J 1 base, with 17 bases left between them. The germline V gene has CDR1 SGHTA and CDR2 FQGTGA. This CDR3 is built from 16 residues. DNA for the CDR3: TGTGCCAGCAGCCCGGGTCGGGAGTCGTGGAACACTGAAGCTTTCTTT. It is translated as CASSPGRESWNTEAFF.

The gene calls are TRBV6-5 and TRBJ1-6, with D hard to call. The ends were cut back, 5 bases at V and 10 bases at J, with 18 bases in the middle. The CDR3 contains 15 residues. From germline, CDR1 is MNHEY and CDR2 SVGAGI. In DNA form, the CDR3 reads TGTGCCAGCAGTCCCCCGGCAGGAGTGGGGTCACCCCTCCACTTT. It translates to CASSPPAGVGSPLHF.

The chain is built from TRBV30 and TRBJ2-5; weak D call: TRBD2 (5 bases). From germline, CDR1 is GTSNPN and CDR2 SVGIG (reference sequence). The CDR3 is 13 amino acids. Trimming took 5 bases from V and 5 from J, leaving 15 bases between them. The CDR3 nucleotides are TGTGCCTGGCGACGTCCGGGAAGCGAGACCCAGTACTTC. Protein product: CAWRRPGSETQYF.

J is TRBJ2-3 and V is TRBV6-1; D gene ambiguous. The CDR3 runs 16 residues. From germline, CDR1 is MNHNS and CDR2 SASEGT. V was shortened by 2 bases and J by 2 bases, with 14 bases between the two germline ends. CDR3 residues: CASSESRTRPTDTQYF. The CDR3 DNA follows: TGTGCCAGCAGTGAAAGTAGGACGCGGCCCACAGATACGCAGTATTTT.

The genes are TRBV6-5 and TRBJ2-1, with 10 bases that match TRBD2. With V trimmed by 2 bases and J by 8 bases, 9 bases remained unmatched. This CDR3 spans 16 amino acids. Germline loops: CDR1 MNHEY, CDR2 SVGAGI. CDR3 amino acids: CASSYRAGGPIDEQFF. The CDR3 DNA is TGTGCCAGCAGTTACCGAGCGGGAGGGCCTATCGATGAGCAGTTCTTC.

The chain carries TRBV7-2 and TRBJ2-7, with D uncertain. From germline, CDR1 is SGHTA and CDR2 FQGNSA. The V end was cut by 3 bases, the J end by 2 bases, with 8 bases between. The CDR3 is made up of 13 amino acids. The DNA of the CDR3 is TGTGCCAGCAGCTTCCCTACCCCCTACGAGCAGTACTTC. It yields the protein CASSFPTPYEQYF.

The chain has TRBV5-1 and TRBJ2-7; D could derive from TRBD1 or TRBD2 (5 bases each). This CDR3 is built from 14 residues. The V end lost 4 bases, the J end lost 3 bases, and 14 bases lay between the germline ends. CDR1 and CDR2 (germline): SGHRS, YFSETQ. Here the CDR3 reads CASSMLADSYEQYF. Here the CDR3 DNA reads TGCGCCAGCAGCATGCTAGCAGACAGCTACGAGCAGTACTTC.

This clone was found once. The chain couples TRBV6-5 to TRBJ1-6, with D possibly being TRBD1 (5 bases). Between the trimmed V and J ends, which lost 5 bases and 4 bases, there was a span of 6 bases. The germline V gene has CDR1 MNHEY and CDR2 SVGAGI. The CDR3 loop spans 13 amino acids. The CDR3 spells CASSRQYNSPLHF. The CDR3 DNA is TGTGCCAGCAGTCGACAGTATAATTCACCCCTCCACTTT.

This chain uses TRBV2 with TRBJ2-7; D tentatively reads TRBD1 or TRBD2 (6 bases each). V was shortened by 6 bases and J by 2 bases, with 8 bases between the two germline ends. The CDR3 has 12 amino acids. Looked up from germline, CDR1 is SNHLY and CDR2 is FYNNEI. CDR3 residues: CASSGGPYEQYF. Here the CDR3 DNA reads TGTGCCAGCAGCGGGGGCCCCTACGAGCAGTACTTC.